The source of this T cell receptor beta chain is a study of Ad26.COV2.S vaccination and SARS-CoV-2 variants. Treatment defined: some 20 received Ad26.COV2.S at low or high dose, single or two shots; 5 received placebo; per-sample allocation not given. All samples were drawn on day 63, counting from the first vaccine or placebo injection. On this clone: Its antigen is as yet unknown.

Germline loops: CDR1 SGHRS, CDR2 YFSETQ. There are 14 residues in the CDR3. Trimming took 0 bases from V and 6 from J, leaving 10 bases between them. The table came from immunoSEQ multiplex PCR; TCRdb's copy has only in-frame clones and leaves some out. The repertoire consists of roughly 510,000 clones, with roughly 89% occurring once and the leading ten covering 10% to 15%. Broader study findings: Compared with placebo recipients, vaccine recipients had higher spike-specific TCR breadth. Comparability of non-spike TCR breadth was observed across vaccine and placebo recipients.

Sequenced here: peripheral blood, sampled in a trial of Ad26.COV2.S vaccine versus placebo. The sequence was collected from a person between 18 and 65 years old who received the Ad26.COV2.S COVID-19 vaccine or a placebo. This chain uses TRBV5-1 with TRBJ2-1; no clear D gene. CDR3 nucleotides: TGCGCCAGCAGCTTGGCGGGTTATTTCAATGAGCAGTTCTTC. Its protein product is CASSLAGYFNEQFF.